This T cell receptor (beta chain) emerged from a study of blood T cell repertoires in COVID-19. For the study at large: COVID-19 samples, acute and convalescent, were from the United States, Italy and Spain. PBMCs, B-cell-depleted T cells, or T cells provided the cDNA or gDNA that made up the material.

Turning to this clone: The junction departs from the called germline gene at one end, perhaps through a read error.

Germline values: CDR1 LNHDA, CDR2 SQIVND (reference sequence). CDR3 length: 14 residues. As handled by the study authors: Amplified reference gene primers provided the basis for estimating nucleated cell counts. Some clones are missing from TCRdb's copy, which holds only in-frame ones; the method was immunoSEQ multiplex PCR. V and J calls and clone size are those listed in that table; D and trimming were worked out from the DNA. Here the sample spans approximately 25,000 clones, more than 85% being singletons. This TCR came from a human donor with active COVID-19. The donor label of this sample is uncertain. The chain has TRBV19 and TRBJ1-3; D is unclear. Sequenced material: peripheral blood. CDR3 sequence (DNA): TGTGCCAGTACAACTCGGCTAGGAGGAAACTCCATATATTTT. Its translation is CASTTRLGGNSIYF.